Listed below are T cell receptor beta chains from one sample, sequenced in a study of cytomegalovirus exposure and HLA in healthy donors. The data were produced by immunoSEQ multiplex PCR, yet TCRdb's version contains in-frame clones alone and is incomplete. Among nearly 110,000 clones listed, more than 60% were seen once. Material for sequencing was PBMCs. The source of these receptors is a man between 60 and 70 years old in good health and CMV-seronegative. The CDR3 runs from the conserved cysteine through the conserved F or W. D genes are given only for firm matches. For some rows the clone size is stated as once, few or many, or as a class when expanded; others skip it.

V	J	D	size	DNA	CDR3
TRBV7-8	TRBJ2-4	TRBD1	-	TGTGCCAGCAGCTTAACCCGACAGGGAGTAGCCAAAAACATTCAGTACTTC	CASSLTRQGVAKNIQYF
TRBV7-2	TRBJ1-1	-	-	TGTGCCAGCATCCCTACTCCGGGACATAACACTGAAGCTTTCTTT	CASIPTPGHNTEAFF
TRBV2	TRBJ1-4	-	-	TGTGCCAGCGAGCCGTTGACAGGCGAAAAGCTGTTTTTT	CASEPLTGEKLFF
TRBV9	TRBJ2-2	-	-	TGTGCCAGCAGCGTAGGCCCGGCGGGGATAAACACCGGGGAGCTGTTTTTT	CASSVGPAGINTGELFF
TRBV5-1	TRBJ2-3	-	-	TGCGCCAGCAGCGTAAAGCAGGGCCCTGGCACAGATACGCAGTATTTT	CASSVKQGPGTDTQYF
TRBV18	TRBJ1-5	TRBD1	-	TGTGCCAGCTCACCAGGGACAGGGGGGAATCAGCCCCAGCATTTT	CASSPGTGGNQPQHF
TRBV7-9	TRBJ1-2	-	-	TGTGCCAGCAGCTTAGCGCTAGCGTATGGCTACACCTTC	CASSLALAYGYTF
TRBV7-2	TRBJ1-4	TRBD1	-	TGTGCCAGCAGCTCCGGACAGGCCACTAAGGAAAAACTGTTTTTT	CASSSGQATKEKLFF
TRBV4-1	TRBJ2-2	-	-	TGCGCCAGCAGCCAACCTCCTGTGGGGGGTCGCTTCACCGGGGAGCTGTTTTTT	CASSQPPVGGRFTGELFF
TRBV5-1	TRBJ1-1	TRBD1	-	TGCGCCAGCCGTGCCCTGATGGCGACAGGGAGCGACACTGAAGCTTTCTTT	CASRALMATGSDTEAFF
TRBV4-3	TRBJ1-1	-	-	TGCGCCAGCAGCCAAGATTATGGATGGAGAGAAGCTTTCTTT	CASSQDYGWREAFF
TRBV29-1	TRBJ2-1	TRBD1	-	TGCAGCGTTGGGACAGGGGGAAACAATGAGCAGTTCTTC	CSVGTGGNNEQFF
TRBV5-1	TRBJ1-6	TRBD1	few	TGCGCCAGCAGCTTGGCGCGAGGCACCGGGACAGGAAATTCACCCCTCCACTTT	CASSLARGTGTGNSPLHF
TRBV7-7	TRBJ2-5	-	-	TGTGCCAGCAGCTTAGCGGGGGGGCCCGAGACCCAGTACTTC	CASSLAGGPETQYF
TRBV7-9	TRBJ2-1	-	few	TGTGCCAGCAGCTTAATCCTAGGTGGGGCCAATGAGCAGTTCTTC	CASSLILGGANEQFF
TRBV11-2	TRBJ1-2	TRBD1	-	TGTGCCAGCAGCCCCCGACAGGGTGGGGGTGGCTACACCTTC	CASSPRQGGGGYTF
TRBV10-3	TRBJ1-3	-	few	TGTGCCATCAGTGAGCTCTCTGGAAACACCATATATTTT	CAISELSGNTIYF
TRBV5-8	TRBJ1-5	TRBD1	-	TGTGCCAGCAGCTTGGAGCGGGCGACAGGGGTTCTCCAGCCCCAGCATTTT	CASSLERATGVLQPQHF